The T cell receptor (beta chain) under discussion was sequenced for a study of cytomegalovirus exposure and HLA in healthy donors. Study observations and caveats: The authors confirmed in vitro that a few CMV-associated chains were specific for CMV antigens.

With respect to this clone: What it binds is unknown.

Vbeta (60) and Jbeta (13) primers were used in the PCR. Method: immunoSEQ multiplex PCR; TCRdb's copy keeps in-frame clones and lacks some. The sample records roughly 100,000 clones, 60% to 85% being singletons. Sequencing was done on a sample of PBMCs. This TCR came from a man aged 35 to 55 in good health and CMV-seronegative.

The CDR3 region has the DNA TGCAGCGTTGCCCGACAGGGAAAAAACTATGGCTACACCTTC. It specifies CSVARQGKNYGYTF. The rearrangement joins TRBV29-1 to TRBJ1-2; TRBD1 agrees at 7 bases. Per the germline V gene, CDR1 is SQVTM and CDR2 is ANQGSEA. This CDR3 comprises 14 residues. Unmatched junction bases numbered 7, after V lost 4 bases and J lost 2 bases.